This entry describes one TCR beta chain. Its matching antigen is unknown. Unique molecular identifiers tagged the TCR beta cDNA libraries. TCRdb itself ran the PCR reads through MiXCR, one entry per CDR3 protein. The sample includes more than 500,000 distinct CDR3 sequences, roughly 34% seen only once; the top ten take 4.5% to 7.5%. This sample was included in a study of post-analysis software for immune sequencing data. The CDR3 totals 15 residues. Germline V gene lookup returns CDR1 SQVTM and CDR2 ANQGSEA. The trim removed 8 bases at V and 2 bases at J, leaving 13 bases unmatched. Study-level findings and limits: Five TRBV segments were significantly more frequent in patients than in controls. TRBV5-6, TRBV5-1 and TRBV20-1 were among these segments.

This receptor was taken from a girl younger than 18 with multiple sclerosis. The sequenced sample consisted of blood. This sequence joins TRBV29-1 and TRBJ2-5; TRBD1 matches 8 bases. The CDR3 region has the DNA TGCAGCTCCACCGGCGGACAGGGAGAGCAAGAGACCCAGTACTTC. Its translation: CSSTGGQGEQETQYF.